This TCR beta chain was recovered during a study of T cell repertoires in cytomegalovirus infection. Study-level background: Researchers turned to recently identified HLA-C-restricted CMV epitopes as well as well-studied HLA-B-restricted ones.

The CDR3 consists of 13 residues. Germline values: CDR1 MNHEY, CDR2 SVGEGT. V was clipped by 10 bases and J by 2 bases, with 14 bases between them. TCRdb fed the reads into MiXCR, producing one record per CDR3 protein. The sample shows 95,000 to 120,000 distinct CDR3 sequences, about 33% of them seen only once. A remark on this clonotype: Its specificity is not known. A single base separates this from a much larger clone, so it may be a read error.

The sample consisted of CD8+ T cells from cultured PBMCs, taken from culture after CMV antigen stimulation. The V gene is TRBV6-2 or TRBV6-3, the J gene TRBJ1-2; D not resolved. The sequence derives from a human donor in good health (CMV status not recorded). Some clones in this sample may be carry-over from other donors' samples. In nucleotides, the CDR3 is TGTGCCAACAGCTTTGGGGTCAACTATGGCTACACCTTC. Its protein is CANSFGVNYGYTF.